A selection of T cell receptor beta chains follows, all from one sample in a study of cytomegalovirus exposure and HLA in healthy donors. Data came from immunoSEQ multiplex PCR; TCRdb stores just in-frame clones and leaves some out. This sample yields roughly 140,000 clones, of which just under 70% are seen a single time; around 4.2% belongs to the top ten. Material: PBMCs. The source of these receptors is a man aged 55 to 69 in good health and CMV-seronegative. Both conserved end residues are part of each CDR3. The D gene is left open where the match is weak. A row's size may be missing; if present it is once, few, many or a size class.

>TRBJ2-3|.|TRBV6-1|.
CASRAPGSSTDTQYF
TGTGCCAGCAGGGCCCCAGGGTCTAGCACAGATACGCAGTATTTT
>TRBJ2-2|.|TRBV28|TRBD1
CASSPGGADTGELFF
TGTGCCAGCAGTCCAGGGGGCGCCGACACCGGGGAGCTGTTTTTT
>TRBJ1-2|.|TRBV5-1|TRBD1
CASSFTQGSAHGYTF
TGCGCCAGCAGCTTCACACAGGGGAGCGCTCATGGCTACACCTTC
>TRBJ2-7|.|TRBV15|.
CATSPQGQTRYEQYF
TGTGCCACCAGCCCCCAAGGACAGACGCGGTACGAGCAGTACTTC
>TRBJ1-5|.|TRBV11-2|.
CASSLDPGSNQPQHF
TGTGCCAGCAGCTTAGATCCCGGGAGCAATCAGCCCCAGCATTTT
>TRBJ1-1|few|TRBV4-2|TRBD1
CASSLETGENTEAFF
TGTGCCAGCAGCCTAGAGACAGGGGAGAACACTGAAGCTTTCTTT
>TRBJ2-7|.|TRBV7-6|TRBD2
CASSPLQTSGTQYF
TGTGCCAGCAGCCCATTACAGACTAGCGGGACGCAGTACTTC
>TRBJ1-1|few|TRBV7-9|.
CASSLPRGENTEAFF
TGTGCCAGCAGCTTGCCTCGGGGTGAGAACACTGAAGCTTTCTTT
>TRBJ2-3|.|TRBV7-2|TRBD2
CASSLPSSGISTDTQYF
TGTGCCAGCAGCTTACCCTCTAGCGGGATAAGCACAGATACGCAGTATTTT
>TRBJ2-7|.|TRBV11-1|.
CASSRRQSYEQYF
TGTGCCAGCAGTCGTAGACAGAGCTACGAGCAGTACTTC
>TRBJ2-1|.|TRBV9|TRBD2
CASSEGGLAGVNEQFF
TGTGCCAGCAGCGAGGGGGGACTAGCGGGAGTCAATGAGCAGTTCTTC